The 32 T cell receptor beta chains below were found in one sample sequenced in a study of cytomegalovirus exposure and HLA in healthy donors. TCRdb keeps only in-frame clones here, not all; method: immunoSEQ multiplex PCR. The sample holds 150,000 to 200,000 clones, 85% seen once. Sequenced material: PBMCs. The receptors were gathered from a man aged 25-45 years in good health and CMV-seropositive.

The chain has TRBV13 and TRBJ2-7, with 9 bases fitting TRBD1. J was trimmed by 3 bases and V by 5 bases; bases with no gene match: 8. Germline CDR1 PRHDT, CDR2 FYEKMQ (reference sequence). The CDR3 spans 15 residues. CDR3 sequence (DNA): TGTGCCAGCAGCACCGCGGGGACAGGGCTCTACGAGCAGTACTTC. As protein: CASSTAGTGLYEQYF. Using reference TRBV13 and TRBJ2-7 for the parts outside the CDR3, the full variable domain is AAGVIQSPRHLIKEKRETATLKCYPIPRHDTVYWYQQGPGQDPQFLISFYEKMQSDKGSIPDRFSAQQFSDYHSELNMSSLELGDSALYFCASSTAGTGLYEQYFGPGTRLTVT.

The chain is built from TRBV7-2 and TRBJ2-7; D not resolved. This CDR3 is built from 16 residues. Trimming took 5 bases from V and 3 from J, leaving 20 bases between them. Per germline, CDR1 SGHTA and CDR2 FQGNSA. This CDR3 reads CASSTRPGSEGYEQYF. The CDR3 bases are TGTGCCAGCAGCACCAGGCCAGGTTCCGAAGGCTACGAGCAGTACTTC.

The gene calls are TRBV4-3 and TRBJ1-4; the D gene is possibly TRBD1 (6 bases). The germline gives CDR1 LGHNA, CDR2 YSLEER. The CDR3 totals 19 residues. Trimming stripped 1 base from V and 6 bases from J, with 24 bases between. The CDR3: CASSQVPAGEVVVDEKLFF. The CDR3 nucleotides are TGCGCCAGCAGCCAAGTCCCGGCAGGGGAAGTAGTCGTCGATGAAAAACTGTTTTTT.

This clone occurred once. J is TRBJ1-2 and V is TRBV4-1, with D unclear. This CDR3 spans 14 amino acids. Germline CDR1 reads MGHRA; CDR2 reads YSYEKL. V lost 2 bases and J lost 12, with 19 bases in between. The CDR3 sequence is CASSQPSARFRDTF. CDR3 bases: TGCGCCAGCAGCCAACCCTCTGCGAGGTTTCGGGACACCTTC.

This rearrangement joins TRBV6-5 to TRBJ1-1; possible D gene TRBD1, 5 bases. Trimming took off 5 bases at V and 0 bases at J, with 10 bases between the two ends. CDR1 is MNHEY, CDR2 SVGAGI, per germline. The CDR3 has 14 amino acids. Written as DNA, the CDR3 is TGTGCCAGCAGTGACCAGGGTTTGAACACTGAAGCTTTCTTT. This encodes CASSDQGLNTEAFF.

The CDR3 DNA follows: TGTGCCAGTAGTAGCCAGGACCGACGGGGGCAGCCCCAGCATTTT. Encoded protein: CASSSQDRRGQPQHF. The V gene is TRBV19, the J gene TRBJ1-5, with D possibly TRBD1 on 5 matching bases. CDR1 is LNHDA, CDR2 SQIVND, per germline (reference sequence). The CDR3 totals 15 residues. V was pared by 4 bases and J by 7 bases, with 17 bases between.

The gene calls are TRBV29-1 and TRBJ2-5; D possibly corresponds to TRBD2 (7 bases). Trimming pared 5 bases from V and 1 base from J, leaving 11 bases between. CDR3 length: 13 residues. Germline CDR1 reads SQVTM; CDR2 reads ANQGSEA. This chain's CDR3 is CSVHGGAQETQYF. DNA of the CDR3: TGCAGCGTTCATGGGGGGGCCCAAGAGACCCAGTACTTC.

The DNA of the CDR3 is TGTGCCAGCAGCGGTACCAGGGGATGGAATCAGCCCCAGCATTTT. Residues: CASSGTRGWNQPQHF. V gene TRBV11-2 combines with J gene TRBJ1-5; a weak D match, TRBD1 (6 bases). This CDR3 spans 15 amino acids. Germline V gene sequence: CDR1 SGHAT, CDR2 FQNNGV. Between the trimmed V and J ends, which lost 5 bases and 4 bases, there was a span of 15 bases.

With respect to this clone: Additional DNA sequences in this sample encode the identical CDR3. V and J are TRBV18 and TRBJ1-5; D is unresolved. The V and J ends lost 2 bases and 5 bases respectively, with 7 bases between them. Germline loops: CDR1 KGHSH, CDR2 LQKENI. The CDR3 spans 13 residues. The CDR3 loop is CASSPGRDQPQHF. The DNA of the CDR3 is TGTGCCAGCTCACCAGGCCGGGATCAGCCCCAGCATTTT.

The CDR3 sequence: CSEGQEMNTEAFF. CDR3 sequence (DNA): TGCAGCGAGGGACAGGAAATGAACACTGAAGCTTTCTTT. V is TRBV29-1 and J is TRBJ1-1; 8 bases agree with TRBD1. V dropped 7 bases and J dropped 0; count of bases not matched to a gene: 4. The CDR3 totals 13 residues. CDR1 and CDR2 from the germline V gene are SQVTM and ANQGSEA.

The gene calls are TRBV4-1 and TRBJ2-7; D might be TRBD1 (6 bases). Between the trimmed V and J ends, which lost 2 bases and 2 bases, there was a span of 13 bases. CDR3 size: 15 residues. Germline loops: CDR1 MGHRA, CDR2 YSYEKL. The CDR3 bases are TGCGCCAGCAGCCAAACAGGGAAAGGCACCTACGAGCAGTACTTC. Translation: CASSQTGKGTYEQYF.

The genes are TRBV14 and TRBJ1-1; possibly TRBD1 for D (5 bases). CDR3 length equals 14 residues. Looked up from germline, CDR1 is SGHDN and CDR2 is FVKESK. Trimming pared 1 base from V and 3 bases from J, leaving 9 bases between. In DNA, the CDR3 is TGTGCCAGCAGCCAAGGGGGCGTCTACACTGAAGCTTTCTTT. This sequence encodes CASSQGGVYTEAFF.

This chain joins TRBV14 and TRBJ2-3; TRBD2 agrees at 9 bases. The junction had 5 bases not matched to a gene; V was cut back by 4 bases and J by 0 bases. Per germline, CDR1 SGHDN and CDR2 FVKESK. This CDR3 has 16 residues. The CDR3 loop reads CASSPGLASSTDTQYF. CDR3 sequence (DNA): TGTGCCAGCAGCCCGGGACTAGCCTCCAGCACAGATACGCAGTATTTT.

The V and J genes are TRBV7-2 and TRBJ1-1; D unresolved. V dropped 5 bases and J dropped 1 base, with 14 bases sitting between them. Germline assignment: CDR1 SGHTA and CDR2 FQGNSA. The CDR3 spans 15 residues. The DNA of the CDR3 is TGTGCCAGCAGCGCCAGGCGAAACCCGAACACTGAAGCTTTCTTT. It yields the protein CASSARRNPNTEAFF.

The V call is TRBV5-4, the J call TRBJ2-7; D ambiguous. V gave up 0 bases and J gave up 4 bases, with 8 bases separating them. The CDR3 runs to 13 residues. Germline CDR1 reads SGHNT; CDR2 reads YYREEE (reference sequence). CDR3 sequence: CASSLAGEYEQYF. CDR3 sequence (DNA): TGTGCCAGCAGCTTGGCCGGTGAATACGAGCAGTACTTC. Together with reference TRBV5-4 and TRBJ2-7, the CDR3 gives the full variable domain: ETGVTQSPTHLIKTRGQQVTLRCSSQSGHNTVSWYQQALGQGPQFIFQYYREEENGRGNFPPRFSGLQFPNYSSELNVNALELDDSALYLCASSLAGEYEQYFGPGTRLTVT.

The rearrangement uses TRBV7-3 and TRBJ2-1; 10 bases align to TRBD2. The CDR3 runs 17 residues. Per the germline V gene, CDR1 is SGHTA and CDR2 is FQGTGA. Trimming took 2 bases from V and 6 from J; bases not matched to a gene: 10. This CDR3 is CASSLGIGAGGRNEQFF. Here the CDR3 DNA reads TGTGCCAGCAGCTTAGGGATCGGAGCGGGGGGGCGCAATGAGCAGTTCTTC.

The rearrangement uses TRBV6-5 and TRBJ2-7; TRBD1 matches at 7 bases. Per the germline V gene, CDR1 is MNHEY and CDR2 is SVGAGI. The CDR3 contains 13 residues. Trimming removed 2 bases from V and 4 bases from J; junction bases left unmatched: 2. DNA of the CDR3: TGTGCCAGCAGTTACCTGGGACAGTACGAGCAGTACTTC. Translation gives CASSYLGQYEQYF.

This chain links TRBV27 with TRBJ1-2, with D tentatively TRBD1 (5 bases). V was cut by 3 bases and J by 8 bases, with 10 bases left in between. Germline V CDR1 and CDR2: MNHEY, SMNVEV (reference sequence). This CDR3 spans 12 amino acids. In nucleotides, the CDR3 is TGTGCCAGCAGTTTCGGGGGTCGGGGCTACACCTTC. Translated: CASSFGGRGYTF.

This CDR3 is CASSLRSHPLTEAFF. CDR3 coding DNA: TGCGCCAGCAGCCTTAGGAGCCACCCTTTAACTGAAGCTTTCTTT. The V call is TRBV4-3, the J call TRBJ1-1; D gene uncertain. Germline V lookup: CDR1 LGHNA, CDR2 YSLEER. Trimming took 4 bases from V and 5 from J, leaving 17 bases between them. The CDR3 loop spans 15 amino acids.

Remarks on this clone: The sample carries other DNA sequences with the same CDR3. The rearrangement joins TRBV4-1 to TRBJ2-4; maybe TRBD1 (6 bases). The ends were cut back, 1 base at V and 2 bases at J, with 9 bases in the middle. CDR1 MGHRA and CDR2 YSYEKL come from the germline V gene. The CDR3 is made up of 15 amino acids. This CDR3 is CASSQGQGTKNIQYF. The CDR3 DNA sequence: TGCGCCAGCAGCCAAGGGCAGGGGACCAAAAACATTCAGTACTTC.

The chain joins TRBV7-2 to TRBJ2-3; TRBD2 might be the D (6 bases). Germline lookup yields CDR1 SGHTA and CDR2 FQGNSA. This CDR3 has 14 amino acids. V lost 5 bases and J lost 6, with 15 bases in between. CDR3 DNA sequence: TGTGCCAGCAGCCGGGACTTGAGTGGGGATACGCAGTATTTT. It translates to CASSRDLSGDTQYF.

The V gene is TRBV10-2, the J gene TRBJ2-1; 8 bases line up with TRBD2. V was pared by 6 bases and J by 9 bases, with 10 bases of the junction left unmatched. CDR1 is WSHSY, CDR2 SAAADI, per germline. The CDR3 has 14 residues. CDR3 loop: CASRGTGGPGEQFF. CDR3 in DNA: TGCGCCAGCAGAGGAACGGGGGGGCCTGGTGAGCAGTTCTTC.

J is TRBJ2-1 and V is TRBV15; 9 nucleotides line up with TRBD1. There are 15 residues in the CDR3. V lost 6 bases to trimming and J lost 9 bases; unmatched junction nucleotides: 12. CDR1 LNHNV and CDR2 YYDKDF come from the germline V gene (reference sequence). Here the CDR3 reads CATRYTGGASVEQFF. DNA of the CDR3: TGTGCCACCAGATATACAGGGGGCGCCTCGGTTGAGCAGTTCTTC.

The chain combines TRBV4-3 with TRBJ1-1; D may be TRBD1 (5 bases). Germline CDR1 LGHNA, CDR2 YSLEER. V lost 3 bases and J 2 bases, leaving 22 bases between the germline ends. CDR3 length: 18 amino acids. The CDR3 is CASSQEIFQGWPNTEAFF. CDR3 in DNA: TGCGCCAGCAGCCAGGAGATATTTCAGGGATGGCCTAACACTGAAGCTTTCTTT.

V usage is TRBV5-1 and J usage is TRBJ2-3; D is perhaps TRBD2 (5 bases). Trimming shortened V by 0 bases and J by 3 bases, and 14 bases separated the two germline ends. The germline V gene has CDR1 SGHRS and CDR2 YFSETQ. The CDR3 length is 16 residues. In nucleotides, the CDR3 is TGCGCCAGCAGCTTGGGCGCGATGGGAGAGACAGATACGCAGTATTTT. Translating gives CASSLGAMGETDTQYF.

This clone was seen ten or more times. The CDR3 loop is CAISADRTYTGELFF. DNA for the CDR3: TGTGCCATCAGTGCGGACAGGACTTACACCGGGGAGCTGTTTTTT. The genes are TRBV10-3 and TRBJ2-2, with TRBD1 matching over 7 bases. The V segment lost 4 bases and the J segment 3 bases; nucleotides outside the gene matches: 5. The CDR3 has 15 amino acids. CDR1 ENHRY and CDR2 SYGVKD come from the germline V gene.

The V call is TRBV5-1, the J call TRBJ2-1; possibly TRBD2 for D (5 bases). CDR1 SGHRS and CDR2 YFSETQ come from the germline V gene. The length of the CDR3 is 15 residues. Trimming cost V 0 bases and J 2 bases, with 9 bases left between them. The CDR3 is CASSLEDLAYNEQFF. The CDR3 nucleotides read TGCGCCAGCAGCTTGGAGGACTTGGCCTACAATGAGCAGTTCTTC.

This clone appeared a single time. V gene TRBV4-3 combines with J gene TRBJ1-3; D remains ambiguous. Trimming removed 2 bases at V and 2 bases at J, with 7 bases between. From germline, CDR1 is LGHNA and CDR2 YSLEER. The CDR3 is 14 residues long. In DNA, the CDR3 is TGCGCCAGCAGCCAAATTGGAGCTGGAAACACCATATATTTT. Encoded protein: CASSQIGAGNTIYF.

The rearrangement joins TRBV6-1 to TRBJ1-4; weak D call: TRBD1 (6 bases). Trimming removed 7 bases at V and 8 bases at J, with 17 bases between. Germline loops: CDR1 MNHNS, CDR2 SASEGT. This CDR3 has 14 amino acids. CDR3 residues: CASMLQQGGEKLFF. DNA of the CDR3: TGTGCCAGCATGCTACAACAGGGTGGGGAAAAACTGTTTTTT.

The V and J genes are TRBV15 and TRBJ2-7; TRBD1 is a possible D gene (5 bases). Trimming took 0 bases from V and 7 from J, leaving 19 bases between them. CDR1 and CDR2 from the germline V gene are LNHNV and YYDKDF (reference sequence). The CDR3 loop spans 16 amino acids. CDR3 loop: CATSRDSPRAPEEQYF. As DNA, the CDR3 is TGTGCCACCAGCAGAGATAGCCCCAGGGCCCCTGAAGAGCAGTACTTC.

The V and J genes are TRBV7-2 and TRBJ1-5, with no clear D. The CDR3 length is 15 residues. With 5 bases removed from V and 2 bases from J, the gap between germline ends came to 13 bases. CDR1 and CDR2 (germline): SGHTA, FQGNSA. The CDR3 loop reads CASSRGGRGNQPQHF. CDR3 nucleotide sequence: TGTGCCAGCAGCCGAGGTGGGAGGGGCAATCAGCCCCAGCATTTT. Full variable domain (rest looked up from reference TRBV7-2 and TRBJ1-5): GAGVSQSPSNKVTEKGKDVELRCDPISGHTALYWYRQSLGQGLEFLIYFQGNSAPDKSGLPSDRFSAERTGGSVSTLTIQRTQQEDSAVYLCASSRGGRGNQPQHFGDGTRLSIL.

The rearrangement links TRBV7-6 to TRBJ1-2; D might be TRBD1 (5 bases). This CDR3 has 13 residues. V was pared by 5 bases and J by 8 bases, with 15 bases between. Germline V gene lookup returns CDR1 SGHVS and CDR2 FNYEAQ. The CDR3 DNA reads as TGTGCCAGCAGCCCCCGACAGACGGAAGGCTACACCTTC. Protein: CASSPRQTEGYTF.